This T cell receptor (beta chain) was retrieved from a study of T cell responses to AZD1222 COVID-19 vaccine. Repertoires were generated with immunoSEQ multiplex PCR, while TCRdb's copy carries only in-frame clones and drops some. The sample contains over 120,000 clones, 80% to 90% of which appear only once. CDR1 is GTSNPN and CDR2 is SVGIG in the germline V gene (reference sequence). V lost 7 bases to trimming and J lost 3 bases; unmatched junction nucleotides: 7. This CDR3 comprises 13 residues. This clonotype was obtained from an adult in good health. The input for sequencing was peripheral blood, taken on day 0 of AZD1222 vaccination. V usage is TRBV30 and J usage is TRBJ2-7, with 9 bases identical to TRBD2. The CDR3 protein is CAFQREVRYEQYF. The CDR3 coding sequence is TGTGCCTTCCAGCGGGAGGTCCGCTACGAGCAGTACTTC.